One sample yielded the 3 T cell receptor beta chains listed below, sequenced in a study of human T cells and chemical hapten exposure. Unfractionated whole blood served as the source for total RNA extraction. TCRdb ran MiXCR on the 5' RACE reads and lists one entry per CDR3 protein. The sample shows about 140,000 distinct CDR3 sequences, around 4% of them seen only once. Receptor source: a female donor in good health.

The V call is TRBV20-1, the J call TRBJ1-4; D ambiguous. Per germline, CDR1 DFQATT and CDR2 SNEGSKA (reference sequence). CDR3 length: 14 amino acids. Deletions cut 2 bases from V and 4 bases from J, with 11 bases between. CDR3 region: CSARREQCNEKLFF. The CDR3 region has the DNA TGCAGTGCTAGAAGGGAGCAGTGTAATGAAAAACTGTTTTTT.

The table lists this clonotype with many counts. The chain recombines TRBV29-1 with TRBJ1-1, with TRBD1 matching over 8 bases. Looked up from germline, CDR1 is SQVTM and CDR2 is ANQGSEA. The V gene end was trimmed by 6 bases and the J gene end by 0 bases; junction bases not matched to a gene: 12. The CDR3 loop spans 16 amino acids. In DNA, the CDR3 is TGCAGCGTCCAACCGGGACAGGTCTCTATGAACACTGAAGCTTTCTTT. This gives the protein CSVQPGQVSMNTEAFF.

This clonotype has ten or more counts. The chain carries TRBV4-3 and TRBJ1-2; 9 nucleotides match TRBD1. The germline gives CDR1 LGHNA, CDR2 YSLEER. The CDR3 length is 17 residues. The ends lost 3 bases at V and 5 bases at J; junction bases unmatched: 13. The chain's CDR3 is CASSHDTGTGPLYGYTF. The CDR3 DNA follows: TGCGCCAGCAGCCATGACACCGGGACAGGGCCCCTTTATGGCTACACCTTC.